Presented here are 24 T cell receptor beta chains from one specimen sequenced in a study of blood T cell repertoires in COVID-19. Assay used: immunoSEQ multiplex PCR; TCRdb lists only in-frame clones, some missing. The repertoire holds around 190,000 clones, with 65% to 85% as singletons. The sequencing sample was made of PBMCs or T cells enriched from blood (not recorded which). All receptors come from a woman younger than 45 who had been exposed to COVID-19.

This chain connects TRBV27 to TRBJ2-7; D might be TRBD2 (5 bases). The germline V gene has CDR1 MNHEY and CDR2 SMNVEV (reference sequence). The V end was cut by 2 bases, the J end by 6 bases, with 8 bases between. This CDR3 spans 12 amino acids. CDR3 DNA: TGTGCCAGCAGTTTAGGAGGATTCGAGCAGTACTTC. Translation gives CASSLGGFEQYF.

The chain links TRBV27 to TRBJ2-2; D gene uncertain. With 5 bases removed from V and 2 bases from J, the gap between germline ends came to 3 bases. CDR3 length: 12 residues. Per germline, CDR1 MNHEY and CDR2 SMNVEV (reference sequence). CDR3: CASSPNTGELFF. CDR3 nucleotide sequence: TGTGCCAGCAGTCCTAACACCGGGGAGCTGTTTTTT.

J is TRBJ2-5 and V is TRBV5-1; tentative D call: TRBD2 (7 bases). This CDR3 spans 17 amino acids. V lost 5 bases and J lost 1, with 21 bases in between. Germline V lookup: CDR1 SGHRS, CDR2 YFSETQ. CDR3 protein: CASSLRGGLRSQETQYF. The CDR3 coding sequence is TGCGCCAGCAGTTTGAGGGGGGGCCTACGGTCCCAAGAGACCCAGTACTTC.

The V call is TRBV12-5, the J call TRBJ2-1; D not resolved. Germline CDR1 and CDR2: LGHNT and FRNRAP. The V end was cut by 6 bases, the J end by 0 bases, with 6 bases between. This CDR3 has 13 amino acids. The chain's CDR3 is CASGQSSYNEQFF. CDR3 sequence (DNA): TGTGCTAGTGGACAAAGCTCCTACAATGAGCAGTTCTTC.

V and J are TRBV7-8 and TRBJ1-6; the match to TRBD1 covers 8 bases. There are 14 residues in the CDR3. Germline V lookup: CDR1 SGHVS, CDR2 FQNEAQ. The ends lost 3 bases at V and 7 bases at J; junction bases unmatched: 2. The CDR3 bases are TGTGCCAGCAGCTTTTCAGGGGGCAATTCACCCCTCCACTTT. This codes for CASSFSGGNSPLHF.

This clone was observed a handful of times. CDR3 loop: CANQKPSGEVGNTEAFF. In DNA form, the CDR3 reads TGTGCCAACCAAAAACCGTCGGGGGAGGTTGGGAACACTGAAGCTTTCTTT. V is TRBV7-9 and J is TRBJ1-1, with a tentative D call TRBD1 (5 bases). The CDR3 totals 17 residues. Germline V gene lookup returns CDR1 SEHNR and CDR2 FQNEAQ (reference sequence). Trimming cost V 10 bases and J 1 base, with 25 bases left between them.

This clone was detected once. V is TRBV5-6 and J is TRBJ2-7; TRBD2 is a possible D gene (6 bases). This CDR3 spans 15 amino acids. The germline V and J ends were trimmed by 2 bases and 3 bases, with 15 bases remaining between them. Per germline, CDR1 SGHDT and CDR2 YYEEEE. CDR3 DNA sequence: TGTGCCAGCAGCTTAACCCCCGGGGGATTCTACGAGCAGTACTTC. Its translation: CASSLTPGGFYEQYF.

The chain joins TRBV2 to TRBJ2-6, with unresolved D. V was clipped by 8 bases and J by 2 bases, with 10 bases between them. CDR1 and CDR2 from the germline V gene are SNHLY and FYNNEI. This CDR3 has 14 residues. The CDR3 reads CASSDRAGANVLTF. In DNA, the CDR3 is TGTGCCAGCTCCGATCGAGCTGGGGCCAACGTCCTGACTTTC. The complete variable domain, with remaining parts taken from reference TRBV2 and TRBJ2-6, reads EPEVTQTPSHQVTQMGQEVILRCVPISNHLYFYWYRQILGQKVEFLVSFYNNEISEKSEIFDDQFSVERPDGSNFTLKIRSTKLEDSAMYFCASSDRAGANVLTFGAGSRLTVL.

This clone was seen only once. The chain is built from TRBV7-6 and TRBJ2-7; 10 bases map to TRBD1. The CDR3 covers 15 residues. Germline V lookup: CDR1 SGHVS, CDR2 FNYEAQ. With 5 bases clipped from V and 2 bases from J, the junction kept 6 bases outside the gene matches. CDR3 sequence (DNA): TGTGCCAGCAGCGGGGGACAGGGGAGCACCTACGAGCAGTACTTC. This translates into CASSGGQGSTYEQYF.

The chain carries TRBV20-1 and TRBJ2-5; unclear D gene. CDR1 and CDR2 (germline): DFQATT, SNEGSKA (reference sequence). The CDR3 runs to 11 residues. The V and J ends lost 0 bases and 4 bases respectively, with 3 bases between them. CDR3 in amino acids: CSARERETQYF. CDR3 bases: TGCAGTGCTAGAGAGCGAGAGACCCAGTACTTC.

The rearrangement uses TRBV9 and TRBJ1-1; D is unresolved. From germline, CDR1 is SGDLS and CDR2 YYNGEE. The germline V and J ends were trimmed by 4 bases and 6 bases, with 19 bases remaining between them. CDR3 length equals 15 residues. This chain's CDR3 is CASSPLGRADAEAFF. CDR3 sequence (DNA): TGTGCCAGCAGCCCCTTAGGGAGAGCCGACGCTGAAGCTTTCTTT.

This rearrangement joins TRBV9 to TRBJ2-1; 7 bases agree with TRBD1. The germline V gene encodes CDR1 SGDLS and CDR2 YYNGEE. V trimming: 4 bases; J trimming: 7 bases; junction bases outside the gene matches: 8. This CDR3 region has 14 residues. CDR3 coding DNA: TGTGCCAGCAGCCCCCCGCCGACAGGGAATGAGCAGTTCTTC. This gives the protein CASSPPPTGNEQFF.

The rearrangement links TRBV6-2 or TRBV6-3 to TRBJ1-2; tentatively, D is TRBD1 (5 bases). The CDR3 extends over 14 amino acids. The V gene lost 0 bases and the J gene lost 6 bases, with 11 bases spanning the gap. In germline, CDR1 is MNHEY, CDR2 SVGEGT. Here the CDR3 DNA reads TGTGCCAGCAGTTACTCGGCAGGGTTGGATGGCTACACCTTC. This translates into CASSYSAGLDGYTF.

This clone was counted once. The chain uses TRBV7-8 and TRBJ2-3; TRBD2 matches at 8 bases. The germline CDR1 and CDR2 sequences are SGHVS and FQNEAQ. CDR3 size: 14 residues. Trimming took 3 bases from V and 5 from J; bases not matched to a gene: 4. CDR3 nucleotides: TGTGCCAGCAGCTTCCGGGGGGGCAGAGATACGCAGTATTTT. Protein product: CASSFRGGRDTQYF.

The CDR3 reads CASSSRDSTNQPQHF. DNA of the CDR3: TGTGCCAGCAGCTCCCGGGACAGCACAAATCAGCCCCAGCATTTT. The chain is built from TRBV5-8 and TRBJ1-5; TRBD1 matches 7 bases. The trim removed 3 bases at V and 4 bases at J, leaving 7 bases unmatched. Germline CDR1 and CDR2: SGHTS and YDEGEE. The CDR3 is made up of 15 amino acids.

This clone has just one count. The CDR3 loop is CASSPPGGAPDTQYF. In DNA form, the CDR3 reads TGTGCCAGCAGCCCGCCGGGGGGGGCCCCAGATACGCAGTATTTT. J is TRBJ2-3 and V is TRBV7-8; 8 bases align to TRBD2. The CDR3 has 15 residues. V lost 5 bases and J lost 4; bases outside the gene matches: 8. Germline-derived CDR1 and CDR2 are SGHVS and FQNEAQ.

J is TRBJ1-1 and V is TRBV3-1 (or the pseudogene TRBV3-2); 7 nucleotides match TRBD1. Germline CDR1 and CDR2: LGHDT and YNNKEL (reference sequence). The CDR3 is 15 residues long. V shed 0 bases, J shed 5 bases, and the junction held 6 bases outside the gene matches. This CDR3 reads CASSQEQGRGTEAFF. As DNA, the CDR3 is TGTGCCAGCAGCCAAGAACAGGGGAGAGGTACTGAAGCTTTCTTT.

The chain recombines TRBV27 with TRBJ2-5, with 9 bases matching TRBD1. The CDR3 contains 16 residues. The germline V gene has CDR1 MNHEY and CDR2 SMNVEV (reference sequence). V was pared by 5 bases and J by 5 bases, with 12 bases of the junction left unmatched. The CDR3 region has the DNA TGTGCCAGCAGTGCCCGGGACAGGGTGGCGGGGGAGACCCAGTACTTC. Its translation: CASSARDRVAGETQYF.

The rearrangement joins TRBV7-9 to TRBJ1-1; D not certain. The CDR3 has 14 residues. Germline lookup yields CDR1 SEHNR and CDR2 FQNEAQ (reference sequence). V lost 2 bases and J 1 base, leaving 8 bases between the germline ends. DNA of the CDR3: TGTGCCAGCAGCTTATCGGGATCGAACACTGAAGCTTTCTTT. Translation: CASSLSGSNTEAFF.

This clone was observed a single time. V usage is TRBV2 and J usage is TRBJ1-2; D is uncertain. This CDR3 contains 13 residues. V was pared by 3 bases and J by 6 bases, with 11 bases between. Germline V gene data show CDR1 as SNHLY and CDR2 as FYNNEI. The CDR3 nucleotides are TGTGCCAGCAGTGACTTGGAGGCCAATGGCTACACCTTC. Translating gives CASSDLEANGYTF.

This chain connects TRBV7-2 to TRBJ1-2; 7 bases match TRBD1. Unmatched junction bases numbered 7, after V lost 5 bases and J lost 4 bases. The CDR3 is 14 amino acids. Germline V gene data show CDR1 as SGHTA and CDR2 as FQGNSA. CDR3 coding DNA: TGTGCCAGCAGCCGCGCCCGGGACAGCTATGGCTACACCTTC. This translates into CASSRARDSYGYTF.

The CDR3 is CASSDRSPNGYTF. In nucleotides, the CDR3 is TGTGCCAGCAGCGACAGGTCCCCCAATGGCTACACCTTC. The chain employs TRBV6-5 and TRBJ1-2; perhaps TRBD1 as D (6 bases). Germline V gene sequence: CDR1 MNHEY, CDR2 SVGAGI. Trimming shortened V by 6 bases and J by 6 bases, and 14 bases separated the two germline ends. The CDR3 spans 13 residues.

This rearrangement joins TRBV11-2 to TRBJ2-3; 9 bases map to TRBD2. The germline CDR1 and CDR2 sequences are SGHAT and FQNNGV. The CDR3 is made up of 15 amino acids. V gave up 2 bases and J gave up 5 bases; unmatched junction bases: 5. The CDR3 region has the DNA TGTGCCAGCAGCTTATTTGGTAGCGGGAGAGATACGCAGTATTTT. Its translation is CASSLFGSGRDTQYF.

This clone appeared a single time. V and J are TRBV3-1 (or the pseudogene TRBV3-2) and TRBJ2-7, with TRBD2 matching 9 bases. Germline values: CDR1 LGHDT, CDR2 YNNKEL (reference sequence). V trimming: 4 bases; J trimming: 1 base; junction bases outside the gene matches: 2. The CDR3 loop spans 14 amino acids. The DNA of the CDR3 is TGTGCCAGCAGCCCGCTAGCGGGGTCCTACGAGCAGTACTTC. Its protein product is CASSPLAGSYEQYF.